This T cell receptor beta chain was found in a study of CD8 T cells in Susac syndrome. Between the trimmed V and J ends, which lost 5 bases and 0 bases, there was a span of 11 bases. Germline-derived CDR1 and CDR2 are DFQATT and SNEGSKA (reference sequence). CDR3 length equals 14 residues. Random hexamers were used to reverse transcribe the RNA input (about 0.5 to 1 ug). By means of immunoSEQ multiplex PCR, TCR beta CDR3 spanning 54 Vbeta and 13 Jbeta underwent amplification. TCRdb re-called the immunoSEQ multiplex PCR reads through MiXCR, storing one row per CDR3 protein. The sample lists 110,000 to 150,000 distinct CDR3 sequences, around 94% seen once, with 0.25% to 0.3% in the top ten.

Sequencing input: CD8+ T cells from PBMCs. The sequence was collected from a human donor in good health. V is TRBV20-1 and J is TRBJ2-1; tentative D call: TRBD2 (6 bases). CDR3 sequence reads: CSAWDGGSYNEQFF. CDR3 DNA sequence: TGCAGTGCTTGGGACGGGGGCTCCTACAATGAGCAGTTCTTC.